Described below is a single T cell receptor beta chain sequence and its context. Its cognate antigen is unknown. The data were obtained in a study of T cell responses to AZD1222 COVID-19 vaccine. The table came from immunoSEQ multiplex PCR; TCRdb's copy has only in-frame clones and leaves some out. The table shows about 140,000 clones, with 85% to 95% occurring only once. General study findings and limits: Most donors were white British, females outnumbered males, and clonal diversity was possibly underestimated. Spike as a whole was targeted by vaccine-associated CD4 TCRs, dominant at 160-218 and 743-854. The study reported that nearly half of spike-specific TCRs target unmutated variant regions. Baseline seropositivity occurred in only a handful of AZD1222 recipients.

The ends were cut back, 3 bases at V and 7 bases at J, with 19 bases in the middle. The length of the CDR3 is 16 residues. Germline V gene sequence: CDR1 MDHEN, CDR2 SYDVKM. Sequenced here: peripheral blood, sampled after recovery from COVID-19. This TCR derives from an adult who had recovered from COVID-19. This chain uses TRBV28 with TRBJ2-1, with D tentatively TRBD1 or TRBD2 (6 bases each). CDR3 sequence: CASSFLGTPGGNEQFF. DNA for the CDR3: TGTGCCAGCAGTTTTTTGGGGACACCCGGAGGGAATGAGCAGTTCTTC. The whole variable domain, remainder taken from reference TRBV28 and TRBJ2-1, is DVKVTQSSRYLVKRTGEKVFLECVQDMDHENMFWYRQDPGLGLRLIYFSYDVKMKEKGDIPEGYSVSREKKERFSLILESASTNQTSMYLCASSFLGTPGGNEQFFGPGTRLTVL.